This record concerns one TCR beta chain sequence. No cognate antigen has been identified for it. One base away there is no much larger clone; base qualities are not given. TCR beta CDR3 regions were amplified from RNA transcripts. For the first round of RT-PCR on the TCR CDR3, the HTBI primer set was used together with the Qiagen OneStep RT-PCR kit. The libraries were constructed in a second round of multiplex PCR and then size-selected and purified. Libraries were sequenced paired-end with 100 bp reads on an Illumina HiSeq2000. The study's own analysis went as follows. SOAPnuke was used to process the raw data, throwing out any read that contained adapters or uncalled bases, had a mean Phred below 15, or lacked an exact constant-primer or identifier match. COPE v1.2.5 was used to merge high-quality paired reads, and clonotypes were defined as unique nucleotide sequences. MiTCR v1.1 was used to align the clonotypes against IMGT TRBV, TRBD and TRBJ reference segments. Only V-J combinations with frequency above 0.0001, covering 99.2% of repertoires, were analysed. A TCS score was defined as the ratio between F50 (clonal expansion) and ExV (chaos), using BLOSUM62-based TCRdist between CDR3 peptides within each V-J. Welch's t-statistics and random forest reduced approximately 520 V-J features to roughly 13, which were used in a naive Bayes classifier (R e1071). TCRdb reprocessed the public reads (quality trimming at Q25 with fastp, clone calling with MiXCR) and kept in-frame beta chains. Duplicate CDR3 protein sequences are folded into a single record with the most common DNA and genes. The V and J calls here are based on TCRdb, not the publication. The sample table lists under 400,000 distinct CDR3 sequences, around 18% of them with a count of one. Clones ranked in the top ten supply 15% to 18% of the sample.

The data belong to a study of T cells in Graves' hyperthyroidism and ophthalmopathy (dated 2019 in TCRdb). Broadly, across the study: Peripheral blood was collected at initial diagnosis, before any treatment. TCR V-J signatures able to tell the groups apart were searched for in a discovery cohort of 95 or so patients, of whom roughly 42 had Graves' ophthalmopathy and some 60 had stable Graves' hyperthyroidism. Prospective prediction of ophthalmopathy was tested in an independent validation cohort of fewer than 20 hyperthyroidism patients and 15 to 17 patients who later progressed to ophthalmopathy. The approximately 100 discovery patients were randomly divided into training and test sets at a 7:3 ratio. The study also compared thyroid tissue and blood T-cell repertoires from 5 to 7 Graves' hyperthyroidism patients. Following sampling, methimazole starting at 30 mg daily was given to hyperthyroidism patients, and high-dose intravenous methylprednisolone was given to ophthalmopathy patients. TCR Vbeta CDR3 sequencing of roughly 140 peripheral blood samples (under 45 ophthalmopathy, 75 hyperthyroidism and 17 progressor patients) is reported in the paper. Points the paper makes about the study in general: Sample size was not statistically predetermined, and blinding of investigators to group allocation was not performed. A 13 V-J signature model separated ophthalmopathy from stable hyperthyroidism, with just over 85% sensitivity and roughly 81% specificity in cross-validation and 80%/75% in testing. In validation, the model predicted progression to ophthalmopathy a median of roughly six months before onset, with 70% to 71% sensitivity and about 72% specificity. Most expanded thyroid clonotypes (frequency above 0.001) were also found in blood, which suggests that blood repertoires may mirror thyroid immune responses.

Ophthalmopathy patients had moderately to severely active disease, with a Clinical Activity Score of 3 or more, a NOSPECS grade of 4 or more, and a disease duration of less than 3 months. The study excluded patients with uncontrolled infections, other autoimmune diseases, pregnancy or lactation. Clinical symptoms, serum thyroxine and TRAb, thyroid ultrasound, and orbital computed tomography formed the basis for the diagnoses. PBMCs were isolated from roughly 10 ml of fresh peripheral blood by Ficoll-Paque density gradient centrifugation. Total RNA was extracted with Trizol reagent, and quality was checked on an Agilent 2100 Bioanalyzer. This TCR came from a woman in her forties with Graves' ophthalmopathy. The sequencing sample was made of blood.

The CDR3 protein is CASSVAGVYEQYF. The DNA reads as follows: TGTGCCAGCAGTGTAGCGGGAGTTTACGAGCAGTACTTC. The rearrangement joined TRBV6-1 to TRBJ2-7, and 9 bases in between align with TRBD2. According to the germline V gene, CDR1 reads MNHNS and CDR2 reads SASEGT. From the cysteine through the phenylalanine, the CDR3 covers 13 amino acids. The read is trimmed to its CDR3 DNA, 39 bases read in frame from base 1. Trimming removed 4 bases from V and 4 bases from J; the gene matches leave 2 bases unexplained.